These 15 T cell receptor beta chains came from one sample sequenced in a study of spatial heterogeneity in lung cancer. TCRdb recomputed calls from the 5' RACE reads with MiXCR, one row per CDR3 protein. The sample carries just under 95,000 distinct CDR3 sequences, 12% recorded once. Specified time point: sample taken at primary tumor resection. Sequenced material: PBMCs, taken at surgery. The receptors shown here come from a male donor with early-stage non-small cell lung cancer.

Only a few counts were recorded for this clonotype. This chain links TRBV27 with TRBJ2-2; 8 nucleotides match TRBD1. Germline loops: CDR1 MNHEY, CDR2 SMNVEV (reference sequence). CDR3 length: 19 amino acids. The J segment lost 4 bases and the V segment lost 7 bases, leaving 20 bases of the junction unmatched. The CDR3 nucleotides are TGTGCCAGCACCGCTCCGCCCTGGACAGGGAAAATTAGCACCGGGGAGCTGTTTTTT. This translates into CASTAPPWTGKISTGELFF.

This rearrangement joins TRBV10-1 to TRBJ2-2; maybe TRBD1 (6 bases). The CDR3 is made up of 14 amino acids. The germline V gene has CDR1 WNHNN and CDR2 SYGVQD (reference sequence). Trimming cost V 6 bases and J 5 bases, with 13 bases left between them. For the CDR3, the DNA is TGCGCCAGCAGACAGGGAGTCGGAACCGGGGAGCTGTTTTTT. Translation: CASRQGVGTGELFF.

This chain connects TRBV9 to TRBJ2-1, with TRBD2 matching 10 bases. The germline gives CDR1 SGDLS, CDR2 YYNGEE. The CDR3 totals 16 residues. V lost 0 bases and J lost 9; bases outside the gene matches: 9. As DNA, the CDR3 is TGTGCCAGCAGCGTAGGGCTAGCGGGAGACCCTTCTGAGCAGTTCTTC. Translation gives CASSVGLAGDPSEQFF.

This clonotype was found many times. The chain uses TRBV10-1 and TRBJ2-7; D possibly corresponds to TRBD1 (6 bases). The CDR3 contains 12 residues. Germline lookup yields CDR1 WNHNN and CDR2 SYGVQD (reference sequence). Trimming left V 6 bases short and J 5 bases short, with 11 bases between. The CDR3 sequence: CASSRDKNEQYF. CDR3 nucleotide sequence: TGCGCCAGCAGCCGGGACAAGAACGAGCAGTACTTC.

The chain links TRBV12-3 or TRBV12-4 to TRBJ2-1; D possibly corresponds to TRBD1 (6 bases). The V end lost 5 bases, the J end lost 5 bases, and 7 bases lay between the germline ends. CDR3 length equals 12 residues. CDR3 DNA: TGTGCCAGCAGTCGACAGGACAATGAGCAGTTCTTC. Translated: CASSRQDNEQFF.

This clonotype occurred many times. The rearrangement links TRBV10-3 to TRBJ1-6; D gene unclear. Germline V gene lookup returns CDR1 ENHRY and CDR2 SYGVKD. The CDR3 length is 14 residues. The ends were cut back, 2 bases at V and 7 bases at J, with 9 bases in the middle. The CDR3 DNA is TGTGCCATCAGTGAGATAGGGCACAATTCACCCCTCCACTTT. Translated, it gives CAISEIGHNSPLHF.

The CDR3 region is CSVETARDRPNYGYTF. The CDR3 nucleotides are TGCAGCGTTGAAACGGCCCGGGACAGGCCTAACTATGGCTACACCTTC. The chain links TRBV29-1 to TRBJ1-2; TRBD1 matches at 8 bases. This CDR3 spans 16 amino acids. CDR1 and CDR2 from the germline V gene are SQVTM and ANQGSEA. V was pared by 2 bases and J by 0 bases, with 8 bases of the junction left unmatched.

This clonotype showed up many times. V usage is TRBV6-2 or TRBV6-3 and J usage is TRBJ1-1; maybe TRBD1 (5 bases). The CDR3 is made up of 13 amino acids. CDR1 and CDR2 (germline): MNHEY, SVGEGT. Trimming stripped 5 bases from V and 8 bases from J, with 15 bases between. The CDR3 loop reads CASSLGTVTEAFF. The CDR3 bases are TGTGCCAGCAGTCTGGGGACGGTTACAGAAGCTTTCTTT.

The chain links TRBV10-1 to TRBJ2-5; 9 nucleotides agree with TRBD1. Germline lookup yields CDR1 WNHNN and CDR2 SYGVQD (reference sequence). The J segment lost 0 bases and the V segment lost 7 bases, leaving 9 bases of the junction unmatched. The CDR3 loop spans 16 amino acids. The CDR3 spells CASKTGTGYHQETQYF. CDR3 coding DNA: TGCGCCAGCAAAACCGGGACAGGGTATCACCAAGAGACCCAGTACTTC.

This clonotype has only a few counts. The chain is built from TRBV29-1 and TRBJ2-5; D is possibly TRBD2 (6 bases). Germline loops: CDR1 SQVTM, CDR2 ANQGSEA. The CDR3 consists of 12 residues. The germline V and J ends were trimmed by 6 bases and 5 bases, with 13 bases remaining between them. Here the CDR3 reads CSVSTSTETQYF. The CDR3 DNA reads TGCAGCGTCTCCACTAGCACGGAGACCCAGTACTTC. The whole variable domain, remainder taken from reference TRBV29-1 and TRBJ2-5, is SAVISQKPSRDICQRGTSLTIQCQVDSQVTMMFWYRQQPGQSLTLIATANQGSEATYESGFVIDKFPISRPNLTFSTLTVSNMSPEDSSIYLCSVSTSTETQYFGPGTRLLVL.

This clonotype showed up many times. V gene TRBV9 combines with J gene TRBJ2-3; possibly TRBD2 for D (6 bases). Between the trimmed V and J ends, which lost 4 bases and 0 bases, there was a span of 15 bases. The CDR3 is 16 amino acids. The V gene's germline CDR1 is SGDLS and CDR2 YYNGEE. The CDR3 region has the DNA TGTGCCAGCAGCACGACCGGGAGTAGCAGCACAGATACGCAGTATTTT. Protein sequence: CASSTTGSSSTDTQYF.

This clonotype appeared many times. The rearrangement links TRBV7-9 to TRBJ2-3; D unresolved. V was pared by 2 bases and J by 1 base, with 10 bases between. This CDR3 has 15 residues. In germline, CDR1 is SEHNR, CDR2 FQNEAQ (reference sequence). The CDR3 protein is CASSLRNDGTDTQYF. For the CDR3, the DNA is TGTGCCAGCAGCTTACGCAATGACGGCACAGATACGCAGTATTTT.

The rearrangement joins TRBV4-1 to TRBJ1-4; 9 positions match TRBD1. The CDR3 sequence is 15 residues long. Trimming at V came to 3 bases and at J to 5 bases, leaving 4 bases not matched to a gene. Germline V gene sequence: CDR1 MGHRA, CDR2 YSYEKL. In DNA form, the CDR3 reads TGCGCCAGCAGCCAGACCGGGACAGGGAATGAAAAACTGTTTTTT. This gives the protein CASSQTGTGNEKLFF.

The genes are TRBV10-1 and TRBJ2-5; a weak D match, TRBD1 (5 bases). V gave up 0 bases and J gave up 4 bases, with 9 bases separating them. The CDR3 totals 14 residues. The germline gives CDR1 WNHNN, CDR2 SYGVQD (reference sequence). Here the CDR3 reads CASSESVGAETQYF. The DNA of the CDR3 is TGCGCCAGCAGTGAGTCGGTAGGGGCAGAGACCCAGTACTTC.

The rearrangement joins TRBV27 to TRBJ1-5, with D tentatively TRBD1 (5 bases). The germline V gene has CDR1 MNHEY and CDR2 SMNVEV (reference sequence). V was cut by 4 bases and J by 0 bases, with 7 bases left in between. The CDR3 contains 14 residues. CDR3: CASSSRDSNQPQHF. The CDR3 DNA is TGTGCCAGCAGTTCCAGGGATAGCAATCAGCCCCAGCATTTT.